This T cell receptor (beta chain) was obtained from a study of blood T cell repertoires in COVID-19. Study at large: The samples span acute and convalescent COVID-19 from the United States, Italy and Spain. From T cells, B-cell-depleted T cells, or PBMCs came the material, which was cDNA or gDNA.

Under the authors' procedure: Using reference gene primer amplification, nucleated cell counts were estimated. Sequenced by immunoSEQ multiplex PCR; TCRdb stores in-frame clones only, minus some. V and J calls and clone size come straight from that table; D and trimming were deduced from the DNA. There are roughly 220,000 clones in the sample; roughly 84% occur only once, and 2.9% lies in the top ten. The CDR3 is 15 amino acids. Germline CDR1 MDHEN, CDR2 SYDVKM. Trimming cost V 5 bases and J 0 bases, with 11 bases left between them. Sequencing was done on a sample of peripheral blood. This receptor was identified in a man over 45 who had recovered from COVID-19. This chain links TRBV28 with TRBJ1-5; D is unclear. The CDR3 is CASSQYAGSNQPQHF. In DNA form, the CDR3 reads TGTGCCAGCAGTCAATATGCCGGTAGCAATCAGCCCCAGCATTTT.